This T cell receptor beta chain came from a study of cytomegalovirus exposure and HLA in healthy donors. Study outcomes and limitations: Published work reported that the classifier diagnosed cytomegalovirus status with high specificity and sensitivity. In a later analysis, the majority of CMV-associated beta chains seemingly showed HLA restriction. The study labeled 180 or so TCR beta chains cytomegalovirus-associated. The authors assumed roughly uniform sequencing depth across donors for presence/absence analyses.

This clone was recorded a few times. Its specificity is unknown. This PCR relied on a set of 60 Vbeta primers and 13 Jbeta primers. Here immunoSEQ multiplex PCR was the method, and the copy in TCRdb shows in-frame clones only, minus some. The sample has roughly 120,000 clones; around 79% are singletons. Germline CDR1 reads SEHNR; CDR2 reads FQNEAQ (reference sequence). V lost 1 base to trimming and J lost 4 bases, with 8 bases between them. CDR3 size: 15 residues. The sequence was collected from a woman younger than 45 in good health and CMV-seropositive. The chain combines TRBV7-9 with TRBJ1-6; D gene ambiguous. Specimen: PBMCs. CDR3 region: CASSLDRSYNSPLHF. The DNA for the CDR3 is TGTGCCAGCAGCTTAGACAGAAGTTATAATTCACCCCTCCACTTT.